Listed here are 23 T cell receptor beta chains from one sample, sequenced in a study of T cell responses to AZD1222 COVID-19 vaccine (dated by TCRdb to 2020 to 2022). Library prep was done by the immunoSEQ multiplex PCR assay. TCRdb provides this immuneACCESS table in a form limited to in-frame rearrangements. Some clones are lacking; in checked studies, under half of them reflect an unresolved V gene, and why the rest are absent is not known. For this sample there are more than 150,000 clones; 94% appear just once. The ten largest clones capture over 7.5% of the sample. The time point tag for this specimen amounts to: baseline before first vaccination. The sequencing used peripheral blood, collected on day 0 of AZD1222 vaccination. Source of these receptors: an adult in good health.

This clone appeared once. CDR3 DNA: TGTGCCAGCAGTTTACTAGGATCCGGGGAGCTGTTTTTT. Its translation: CASSLLGSGELFF. The chain uses TRBV28 and TRBJ2-2; unclear D gene. Deletions cut 2 bases from V and 6 bases from J, with 7 bases between. This CDR3 comprises 13 residues. Germline V gene lookup returns CDR1 MDHEN and CDR2 SYDVKM.

The chain is built from TRBV14 and TRBJ1-3, with a tentative D call TRBD1 (6 bases). Trimming pared 4 bases from V and 4 bases from J, leaving 17 bases between. This CDR3 contains 16 residues. Germline CDR1 SGHDN, CDR2 FVKESK. The DNA for the CDR3 is TGTGCCAGCAGCCCCAGAATGGGGGCGCGGGGAAACACCATATATTTT. As protein: CASSPRMGARGNTIYF. Full variable domain (outside the CDR3, taken from reference TRBV14 and TRBJ1-3): EAGVTQFPSHSVIEKGQTVTLRCDPISGHDNLYWYRRVMGKEIKFLLHFVKESKQDESGMPNNRFLAERTGGTYSTLKVQPAELEDSGVYFCASSPRMGARGNTIYFGEGSWLTVV.

The chain recombines TRBV28 with TRBJ1-1; TRBD1 might be the D (6 bases). CDR3 size: 14 residues. Germline CDR1 reads MDHEN; CDR2 reads SYDVKM. V shed 4 bases and J shed 6 bases, with 15 bases lying between them. Here the CDR3 DNA reads TGTGCCAGCAGTTCGTTCGGGACAAGCGCTGAAGCTTTCTTT. Encoded protein: CASSSFGTSAEAFF.

The V and J genes are TRBV14 and TRBJ1-4, with 8 bases fitting TRBD1. CDR1 is SGHDN and CDR2 is FVKESK in the germline V gene. Losses at the gene ends were 6 bases for V and 8 bases for J; bases not matched to a gene: 8. The CDR3 sequence is 14 residues long. The CDR3 loop is CASRAGGAGEKLFF. The CDR3 DNA is TGTGCCAGCAGGGCAGGGGGCGCAGGGGAAAAACTGTTTTTT. Full variable domain (remainder filled in from reference TRBV14 and TRBJ1-4): EAGVTQFPSHSVIEKGQTVTLRCDPISGHDNLYWYRRVMGKEIKFLLHFVKESKQDESGMPNNRFLAERTGGTYSTLKVQPAELEDSGVYFCASRAGGAGEKLFFGSGTQLSVL.

This chain links TRBV20-1 with TRBJ1-3, with D hard to call. The V end was cut by 5 bases, the J end by 0 bases, with 8 bases between. This CDR3 has 13 amino acids. Germline CDR1 DFQATT, CDR2 SNEGSKA (reference sequence). The CDR3 region has the DNA TGCAGTGCTGGTGCGAGCTCTGGAAACACCATATATTTT. It codes for CSAGASSGNTIYF.

This clone was detected only once. The chain is built from TRBV19 and TRBJ2-4; 7 nucleotides agree with TRBD2. Germline-derived CDR1 and CDR2 are LNHDA and SQIVND (reference sequence). The CDR3 loop spans 16 amino acids. V shed 7 bases and J 5 bases; nucleotides not matched to a gene: 14. The CDR3 coding sequence is TGTGCCAGTAATCGGCAGGGAGGGAGCGGGCAAAACATTCAGTACTTC. Protein: CASNRQGGSGQNIQYF. The variable domain in full, with the rest retrieved from reference TRBV19 and TRBJ2-4, is DGGITQSPKYLFRKEGQNVTLSCEQNLNHDAMYWYRQDPGQGLRLIYYSQIVNDFQKGDIAEGYSVSREKKESFPLTVTSAQKNPTAFYLCASNRQGGSGQNIQYFGAGTRLSVL.

The chain combines TRBV6-2 or TRBV6-3 with TRBJ2-7, with D unresolved. The length of the CDR3 is 12 residues. The germline V gene encodes CDR1 MNHEY and CDR2 SVGEGT. V was shortened by 0 bases and J by 4 bases, with 4 bases between the two germline ends. CDR3 DNA: TGTGCCAGCAGTTACTCGAGGTACGAGCAGTACTTC. It specifies CASSYSRYEQYF.

This sequence joins TRBV6-2 or TRBV6-3 and TRBJ1-5, with 8 bases that match TRBD1. V dropped 2 bases and J dropped 4; count of bases not matched to a gene: 1. Germline V gene sequence: CDR1 MNHEY, CDR2 SVGEGT. The CDR3 is 14 residues long. CDR3 amino acids: CASSYDRGNQPQHF. In DNA form, the CDR3 reads TGTGCCAGCAGTTACGACAGGGGAAATCAGCCCCAGCATTTT.

The chain employs TRBV29-1 and TRBJ2-1, with 9 bases fitting TRBD2. Trimming removed 3 bases from V and 2 bases from J; junction bases left unmatched: 5. Germline V gives CDR1 SQVTM, CDR2 ANQGSEA. The CDR3 is 15 residues long. The chain's CDR3 is CSVEDLAGTYNEQFF. CDR3 sequence (DNA): TGCAGCGTTGAGGACCTAGCGGGAACCTACAATGAGCAGTTCTTC.

The chain employs TRBV20-1 and TRBJ1-1; 7 bases map to TRBD1. In germline, CDR1 is DFQATT, CDR2 SNEGSKA (reference sequence). This CDR3 contains 12 residues. Germline trimming cut 3 bases from V and 3 bases from J; bases unmatched to any gene: 1. The CDR3 reads CSASQGDTEAFF. CDR3 nucleotides: TGCAGTGCTAGTCAGGGGGACACTGAAGCTTTCTTT.

This chain joins TRBV29-1 and TRBJ2-7, with TRBD1 matching 8 bases. The CDR3 spans 13 residues. CDR1 is SQVTM and CDR2 is ANQGSEA in the germline V gene. V dropped 0 bases and J dropped 4; count of bases not matched to a gene: 2. In DNA, the CDR3 is TGCAGCGTTGAAGATGACAGGGGTTACGAGCAGTACTTC. Its translation: CSVEDDRGYEQYF.

The chain is built from TRBV19 and TRBJ2-4; D unresolved. V lost 0 bases and J lost 6, with 6 bases in between. The germline CDR1 and CDR2 sequences are LNHDA and SQIVND (reference sequence). This CDR3 is 13 amino acids long. Here the CDR3 DNA reads TGTGCCAGTAGTATAGAACAGACAAACATTCAGTACTTC. Translated, it gives CASSIEQTNIQYF.

The CDR3 sequence: CASSVGTGRSGANVLTF. CDR3 in DNA: TGTGCCAGTAGTGTCGGGACAGGGCGCTCTGGGGCCAACGTCCTGACTTTC. The chain recombines TRBV19 with TRBJ2-6; 9 nucleotides line up with TRBD1. The CDR3 is made up of 17 amino acids. J was trimmed by 0 bases and V by 5 bases; bases with no gene match: 5. In germline, CDR1 is LNHDA, CDR2 SQIVND (reference sequence).

This chain joins TRBV7-6 and TRBJ1-3, with unresolved D. V was shortened by 5 bases and J by 0 bases, with 11 bases between the two germline ends. Germline assignment: CDR1 SGHVS and CDR2 FNYEAQ. The length of the CDR3 is 15 residues. In nucleotides, the CDR3 is TGTGCCAGCAGCCTCGCCGGTAGCTCTGGAAACACCATATATTTT. Encoded protein: CASSLAGSSGNTIYF.

CDR3 in amino acids: CATSRDGAGDYGYTF. CDR3 nucleotide sequence: TGTGCCACCAGCAGAGATGGAGCAGGGGACTATGGCTACACCTTC. V is TRBV15 and J is TRBJ1-2, with D possibly TRBD1 on 6 matching bases. The CDR3 sequence is 15 residues long. With 0 bases removed from V and 3 bases from J, the gap between germline ends came to 11 bases. Germline V gives CDR1 LNHNV, CDR2 YYDKDF (reference sequence).

This chain uses TRBV29-1 with TRBJ2-7; D perhaps matches TRBD2 (6 bases). The V gene lost 4 bases and the J gene lost 3 bases, with 13 bases spanning the gap. This CDR3 has 13 amino acids. Germline values: CDR1 SQVTM, CDR2 ANQGSEA. CDR3 bases: TGCAGCGTTGGCGCTCCCGGGGGCTACGAGCAGTACTTC. Translated, it gives CSVGAPGGYEQYF.

The gene calls are TRBV24-1 and TRBJ2-3; the match to TRBD2 covers 10 bases. The junction had 4 bases not matched to a gene; V was cut back by 7 bases and J by 4 bases. Germline-derived CDR1 and CDR2 are KGHDR and SFDVKD. This CDR3 has 14 amino acids. CDR3 residues: CATRASGSADTQYF. As DNA, the CDR3 is TGTGCCACCAGGGCTAGCGGGAGTGCAGATACGCAGTATTTT.

This sequence joins TRBV29-1 and TRBJ2-5, with D unclear. This CDR3 has 15 residues. V was cut by 4 bases and J by 5 bases, with 20 bases left in between. Germline CDR1 SQVTM, CDR2 ANQGSEA. This CDR3 reads CSVGLIQQPAETQYF. DNA for the CDR3: TGCAGCGTTGGCTTGATCCAGCAGCCGGCGGAGACCCAGTACTTC.

Here the CDR3 DNA reads TGCGCCAGCAGCATACCAACCGGACAGGTCTACGAGCAGTACTTC. Protein sequence: CASSIPTGQVYEQYF. The V call is TRBV5-1, the J call TRBJ2-7; 7 bases fit TRBD1. This CDR3 region has 15 residues. The J segment lost 3 bases and the V segment lost 4 bases, leaving 10 bases of the junction unmatched. Germline V gene sequence: CDR1 SGHRS, CDR2 YFSETQ.

The rearrangement links TRBV30 to TRBJ2-3, with D possibly TRBD2 on 5 matching bases. Per germline, CDR1 GTSNPN and CDR2 SVGIG (reference sequence). V shed 5 bases and J shed 1 base, with 10 bases lying between them. There are 13 residues in the CDR3. The CDR3 reads CAWGLKGTDTQYF. The DNA of the CDR3 is TGTGCCTGGGGACTGAAGGGCACAGATACGCAGTATTTT. Variable domain in full (rest from reference TRBV30 and TRBJ2-3): SQTIHQWPATLVQPVGSPLSLECTVEGTSNPNLYWYRQAAGRGLQLLFYSVGIGQISSEVPQNLSASRPQDRQFILSSKKLLLSDSGFYLCAWGLKGTDTQYFGPGTRLTVL.

This rearrangement joins TRBV25-1 to TRBJ1-6; no firm D call. The CDR3 runs to 14 residues. Looked up from germline, CDR1 is MGHDK and CDR2 is SYGVNS. Trimming removed 3 bases from V and 4 bases from J, with 7 bases in between. CDR3 in amino acids: CASSDPGYNSPLHF. The CDR3 DNA is TGTGCCAGCAGTGACCCAGGATATAATTCACCCCTCCACTTT.

The CDR3 is CASIQVSGEQYF. In DNA form, the CDR3 reads TGCGCCAGCATCCAAGTTTCGGGCGAGCAGTACTTC. The V and J genes are TRBV10-2 and TRBJ2-7; no firm D call. Germline values: CDR1 WSHSY, CDR2 SAAADI. Trimming took 7 bases from V and 6 from J, leaving 13 bases between them. This CDR3 has 12 residues.

V is TRBV5-5 and J is TRBJ2-5; TRBD2 matches at 10 bases. V lost 3 bases to trimming and J lost 1 base; unmatched junction nucleotides: 9. The CDR3 has 17 amino acids. Germline V gives CDR1 SGHKS, CDR2 YYEKEE (reference sequence). Here the CDR3 reads CASSWALAGPGQETQYF. DNA for the CDR3: TGTGCCAGCAGCTGGGCACTAGCGGGACCAGGCCAAGAGACCCAGTACTTC.